These 19 T cell receptor beta chains share one sample of origin, sequenced in a study of glioma-infiltrating T cells. Amplification of TCR alpha and beta CDR3 regions from RNA used iRepertoire nested multiplex PCR. TCRdb re-derived calls from the multiplex PCR reads in MiXCR, one entry per CDR3 protein. The sample includes about 410,000 distinct CDR3 sequences, 41% seen only once; the top ten take 12%. Sequencing input: glioma tissue, nonneoplastic brain tissue, or PBMCs (not recorded which). The receptors originated from a human donor with low-grade glioma or glioblastoma, undergoing nonglioma brain surgery, or in good health (not recorded which).

In DNA form, the CDR3 reads TGTGCCAGTACTAGCGCAAGGTGGAATGAGCAGTTCTTC. This sequence encodes CASTSARWNEQFF. The V gene is TRBV19, the J gene TRBJ2-1; possible D gene TRBD2, 6 bases. The CDR3 is made up of 13 amino acids. V was trimmed by 7 bases and J by 7 bases, leaving 14 bases between them. Germline V gives CDR1 LNHDA, CDR2 SQIVND (reference sequence).

The chain carries TRBV24-1 and TRBJ2-1; weak D call: TRBD1 (6 bases). Germline CDR1 reads KGHDR; CDR2 reads SFDVKD. The CDR3 runs to 17 residues. Trimming left V 4 bases short and J 5 bases short, with 20 bases between. The chain's CDR3 is CATSDLRDNKFDNEQFF. Here the CDR3 DNA reads TGTGCCACCAGTGACCTACGGGACAACAAGTTCGACAATGAGCAGTTCTTC.

A word on this clonotype: Lacking the conserved final phenylalanine or tryptophan, this CDR3 likely reflects a read error. V and J are TRBV7-2 and TRBJ1-3; 8 bases map to TRBD1. Germline CDR1 SGHTA, CDR2 FQGNSA. Unmatched junction bases numbered 3, after V lost 4 bases and J lost 7 bases. The CDR3 covers 13 residues. The CDR3 nucleotides are TGTGCCAGCAGCTCCAGGGGGCGGAACACCATATATCTT. Translated, it gives CASSSRGRNTIYL.

As for this clonotype: Sequence at one end of the junction differs from germline and may be a read error. The J gene is TRBJ2-3, the V gene TRBV15; D uncertain. This CDR3 contains 16 residues. Germline loops: CDR1 LNHNV, CDR2 YYDKDF (reference sequence). The CDR3: CATSSRWPFSTDMQYF. The CDR3 nucleotides are TGTGCCACCAGCTCTCGGTGGCCATTTAGCACAGATATGCAGTATTTT. Looking up the rest from reference TRBV15 and TRBJ2-3 gives the full variable domain: DAMVIQNPRYQVTQFGKPVTLSCSQTLNHNVMYWYQQKSSQAPKLLFHYYDKDFNNEADTPDNFQSRRPNTSFCFLDIRSPGLGDTAMYLCATSSRWPFSTDMQYFGPGTRLTVL.

For this clonotype: This may come from a read error, since a much larger clone is one base off. The rearrangement joins TRBV28 to TRBJ1-2; the D is unclear. V lost 3 bases and J lost 3, with 11 bases in between. Germline V lookup: CDR1 MDHEN, CDR2 SYDVKM. The CDR3 covers 14 residues. The CDR3 nucleotides are TGTGCCAGCAGTTTCGCGGGCCAAGACTATGGCTACACCTTC. It is translated as CASSFAGQDYGYTF.

The V and J genes are TRBV19 and TRBJ1-6, with D perhaps TRBD1 (6 bases). Germline CDR1 is LNHDA and CDR2 is SQIVND (reference sequence). V dropped 4 bases and J dropped 1 base, with 11 bases sitting between them. This CDR3 region has 16 residues. The CDR3 region has the DNA TGTGCCAGTAGTACCACCGGACAGTCCTATAATTCACCCCTCCACTTT. This translates into CASSTTGQSYNSPLHF.

V is TRBV4-1 and J is TRBJ2-7, with 8 bases that match TRBD2. Per the germline V gene, CDR1 is MGHRA and CDR2 is YSYEKL. With 3 bases clipped from V and 2 bases from J, the junction kept 9 bases outside the gene matches. The CDR3 runs to 16 residues. CDR3: CASSHWRLAGTYEQYF. The CDR3 region has the DNA TGCGCCAGCAGCCACTGGAGGCTAGCGGGCACCTACGAGCAGTACTTC.

The J gene is TRBJ2-7, the V gene TRBV4-2; D uncertain. Trimming stripped 1 base from V and 2 bases from J, with 6 bases between. The germline V gene encodes CDR1 LGHNA and CDR2 YNFKEQ. This CDR3 contains 13 residues. The CDR3 here is CASSQALTYEQYF. Written as DNA, the CDR3 is TGTGCCAGCAGCCAAGCCCTCACCTACGAGCAGTACTTC.

The chain employs TRBV4-1 and TRBJ2-7, with 10 bases aligning to TRBD2. The germline V gene has CDR1 MGHRA and CDR2 YSYEKL. This CDR3 spans 18 amino acids. V trimming: 1 base; J trimming: 2 bases; junction bases outside the gene matches: 11. The CDR3 bases are TGCGCCAGCAGCCAAGCTGTAGCGGGAGGACCCCTTACCTACGAGCAGTACTTC. It codes for CASSQAVAGGPLTYEQYF.

CDR3 nucleotide sequence: TGTGCCAGCAGCTTAGTCCAGGAGTCCGTTCACGGCTACACCTTC. Its protein product is CASSLVQESVHGYTF. The J gene is TRBJ1-2, the V gene TRBV7-2; unclear D gene. Germline V gives CDR1 SGHTA, CDR2 FQGNSA. V lost 1 base and J lost 8, with 17 bases in between. There are 15 residues in the CDR3.

The table lists this clonotype with many counts. The chain employs TRBV6-2 or TRBV6-3 and TRBJ1-1; D uncertain. In germline, CDR1 is MNHEY, CDR2 SVGEGT. This CDR3 has 13 residues. V lost 1 base, J lost 1 base, and 4 bases lay in between. The CDR3 DNA sequence: TGTGCCAGCAGTTACTTCACGAACACTGAAGCTTTCTTT. Its translation is CASSYFTNTEAFF.

With regard to this clonotype: Just one base apart from a much larger clone, this may be a read error. This chain joins TRBV20-1 and TRBJ2-1; perhaps D is TRBD1 or TRBD2 (5 bases each). The length of the CDR3 is 12 residues. Trimming left V 8 bases short and J 5 bases short, with 13 bases between. Germline-derived CDR1 and CDR2 are DFQATT and SNEGSKA (reference sequence). The CDR3 sequence: CSTRDQDNEQFF. CDR3 DNA: TGCAGTACCAGGGACCAGGACAATGAGCAGTTCTTC.

This clonotype has more than one count but fewer than ten. The chain carries TRBV7-3 and TRBJ1-1, with D unclear. This CDR3 has 14 amino acids. Per germline, CDR1 SGHTA and CDR2 FQGTGA. Between the trimmed V and J ends, which lost 6 bases and 2 bases, there was a span of 13 bases. CDR3 in amino acids: CASSNGLDNTEAFF. In nucleotides, the CDR3 is TGTGCCAGCAGTAACGGACTGGATAACACTGAAGCTTTCTTT. Full variable domain (rest looked up from reference TRBV7-3 and TRBJ1-1): GAGVSQTPSNKVTEKGKYVELRCDPISGHTALYWYRQSLGQGPEFLIYFQGTGAADDSGLPNDRFFAVRPEGSVSTLKIQRTERGDSAVYLCASSNGLDNTEAFFGQGTRLTVV.

The J gene is TRBJ2-7, the V gene TRBV28; the match to TRBD1 covers 9 bases. After removal of 11 bases from V and 3 bases from J, the junction contained 8 bases not matched to a gene. The CDR3 sequence is 13 residues long. CDR1 and CDR2 from the germline V gene are MDHEN and SYDVKM. CDR3 protein: CACIEGQGYEQYF. Here the CDR3 DNA reads TGTGCCTGCATAGAGGGACAGGGCTACGAGCAGTACTTC.

The rearrangement uses TRBV7-2 and TRBJ1-5; D is ambiguous. The germline V gene has CDR1 SGHTA and CDR2 FQGNSA. The CDR3 is 16 residues long. The V gene lost 6 bases and the J gene lost 0 bases, with 15 bases spanning the gap. CDR3: CASRISDVDSNQPQHF. Here the CDR3 DNA reads TGTGCCAGCAGGATATCGGACGTAGATAGCAATCAGCCCCAGCATTTT.

The rearrangement joins TRBV24-1 to TRBJ2-5; the D call may be TRBD1 or TRBD2 (5 bases each). Germline V lookup: CDR1 KGHDR, CDR2 SFDVKD. CDR3 size: 17 residues. V gave up 2 bases and J gave up 4 bases, with 19 bases separating them. CDR3 nucleotide sequence: TGTGCCACCAGTGATTGGGCAGCGAGGGGTCGGGCAGAGACCCAGTACTTC. This translates into CATSDWAARGRAETQYF.

V is TRBV7-9 and J is TRBJ1-5, with unresolved D. Germline-derived CDR1 and CDR2 are SEHNR and FQNEAQ (reference sequence). V shed 6 bases and J shed 2 bases, with 8 bases lying between them. This CDR3 contains 13 residues. The CDR3 spells CASRLSGNQPQHF. CDR3 nucleotide sequence: TGTGCCAGCAGGCTCAGTGGCAATCAGCCCCAGCATTTT.

The chain combines TRBV7-9 with TRBJ1-2; unclear D gene. V lost 7 bases and J 4 bases, leaving 13 bases between the germline ends. The CDR3 runs 13 residues. In germline, CDR1 is SEHNR, CDR2 FQNEAQ (reference sequence). The CDR3 sequence: CASTEIAFYGYTF. The CDR3 DNA reads as TGTGCCAGCACCGAGATTGCGTTCTATGGCTACACCTTC.

The chain couples TRBV4-3 to TRBJ2-5; 12 bases agree with TRBD2. The germline V gene encodes CDR1 LGHNA and CDR2 YSLEER. V shed 2 bases, J shed 5 bases, and the junction held 12 bases outside the gene matches. The CDR3 consists of 18 residues. The CDR3, as DNA: TGCGCCAGCAGCCAACCCTCCTCACTAGCGGGAGGTGGGGAGACCCAGTACTTC. As protein: CASSQPSSLAGGGETQYF.